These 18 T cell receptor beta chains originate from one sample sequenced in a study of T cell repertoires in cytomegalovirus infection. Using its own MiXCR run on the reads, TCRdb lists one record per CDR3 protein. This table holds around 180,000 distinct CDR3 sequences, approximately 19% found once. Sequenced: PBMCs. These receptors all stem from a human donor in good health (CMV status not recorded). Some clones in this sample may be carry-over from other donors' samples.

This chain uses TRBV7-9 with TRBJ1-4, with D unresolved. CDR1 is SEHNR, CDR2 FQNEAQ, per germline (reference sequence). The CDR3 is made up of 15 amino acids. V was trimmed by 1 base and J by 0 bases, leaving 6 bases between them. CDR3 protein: CASSLGRSTNEKLFF. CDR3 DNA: TGTGCCAGCAGCTTAGGACGGTCAACTAATGAAAAACTGTTTTTT. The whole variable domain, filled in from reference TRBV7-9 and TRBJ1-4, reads DTGVSQNPRHKITKRGQNVTFRCDPISEHNRLYWYRQTLGQGPEFLTYFQNEAQLEKSRLLSDRFSAERPKGSFSTLEIQRTEQGDSAMYLCASSLGRSTNEKLFFGSGTQLSVL.

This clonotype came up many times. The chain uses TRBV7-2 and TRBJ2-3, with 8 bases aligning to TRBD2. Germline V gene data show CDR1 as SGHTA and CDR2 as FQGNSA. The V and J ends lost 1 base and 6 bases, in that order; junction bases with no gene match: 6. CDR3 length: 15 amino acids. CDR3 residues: CASSLGLAGVDTQYF. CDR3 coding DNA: TGTGCCAGCAGCTTAGGGCTAGCGGGCGTGGATACGCAGTATTTT.

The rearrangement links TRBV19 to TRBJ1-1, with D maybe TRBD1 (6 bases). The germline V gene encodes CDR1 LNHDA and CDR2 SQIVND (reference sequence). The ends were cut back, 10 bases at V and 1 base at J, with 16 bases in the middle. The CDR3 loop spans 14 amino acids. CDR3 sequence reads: CATRGRGANTEAFF. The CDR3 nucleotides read TGTGCCACCCGCGGCCGGGGGGCGAACACTGAAGCTTTCTTT.

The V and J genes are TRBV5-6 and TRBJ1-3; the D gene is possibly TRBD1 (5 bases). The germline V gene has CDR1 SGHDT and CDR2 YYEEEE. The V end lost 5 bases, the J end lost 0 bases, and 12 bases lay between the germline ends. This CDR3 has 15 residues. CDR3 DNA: TGTGCCAGCAGGGTGGGGGTCGGCTCTGGAAACACCATATATTTT. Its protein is CASRVGVGSGNTIYF.

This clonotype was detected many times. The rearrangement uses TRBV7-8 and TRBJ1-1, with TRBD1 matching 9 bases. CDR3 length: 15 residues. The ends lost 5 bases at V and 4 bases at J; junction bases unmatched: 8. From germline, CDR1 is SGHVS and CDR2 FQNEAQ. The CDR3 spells CASSPRQGVGTEAFF. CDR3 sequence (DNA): TGTGCCAGCAGCCCTCGACAGGGGGTAGGCACTGAAGCTTTCTTT.

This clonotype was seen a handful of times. CDR3 sequence: CASARREGFTDTQYF. The CDR3 DNA reads TGTGCCAGCGCCAGGAGGGAGGGATTCACAGATACGCAGTATTTT. The chain is built from TRBV7-9 and TRBJ2-3; the match to TRBD2 covers 7 bases. This CDR3 is 15 amino acids long. CDR1 is SEHNR and CDR2 is FQNEAQ in the germline V gene (reference sequence). Trimming at V came to 8 bases and at J to 2 bases, leaving 10 bases not matched to a gene.

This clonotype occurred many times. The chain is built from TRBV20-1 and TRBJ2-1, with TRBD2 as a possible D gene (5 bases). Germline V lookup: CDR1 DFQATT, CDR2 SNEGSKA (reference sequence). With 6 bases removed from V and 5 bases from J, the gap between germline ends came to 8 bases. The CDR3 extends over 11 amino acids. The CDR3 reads CSAPRDNEQFF. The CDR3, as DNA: TGCAGTGCCCCGAGGGACAATGAGCAGTTCTTC.

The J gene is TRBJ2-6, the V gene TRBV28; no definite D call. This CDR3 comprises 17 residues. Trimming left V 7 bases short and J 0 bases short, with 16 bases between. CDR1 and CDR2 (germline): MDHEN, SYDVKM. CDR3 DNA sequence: TGTGCCAGCAAACCCATTAGGACGAGCTCTGGGGCCAACGTCCTGACTTTC. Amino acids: CASKPIRTSSGANVLTF. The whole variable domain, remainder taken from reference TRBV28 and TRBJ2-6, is DVKVTQSSRYLVKRTGEKVFLECVQDMDHENMFWYRQDPGLGLRLIYFSYDVKMKEKGDIPEGYSVSREKKERFSLILESASTNQTSMYLCASKPIRTSSGANVLTFGAGSRLTVL.

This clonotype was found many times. The chain's CDR3 is CSMLGVQETQYF. As DNA, the CDR3 is TGCAGCATGTTAGGGGTCCAAGAGACCCAGTACTTC. The J gene is TRBJ2-5, the V gene TRBV29-1; perhaps TRBD1 as D (5 bases). CDR1 is SQVTM, CDR2 ANQGSEA, per germline. V was pared by 8 bases and J by 1 base, with 11 bases between. The CDR3 is made up of 12 amino acids.

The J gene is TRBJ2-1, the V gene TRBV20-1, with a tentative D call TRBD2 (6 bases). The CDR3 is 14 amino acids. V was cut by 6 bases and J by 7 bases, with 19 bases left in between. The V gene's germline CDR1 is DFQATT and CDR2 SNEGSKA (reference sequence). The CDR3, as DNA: TGCAGTGCACCATGGGTCCAGGCGGGGAATGAGCAGTTCTTC. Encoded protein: CSAPWVQAGNEQFF.

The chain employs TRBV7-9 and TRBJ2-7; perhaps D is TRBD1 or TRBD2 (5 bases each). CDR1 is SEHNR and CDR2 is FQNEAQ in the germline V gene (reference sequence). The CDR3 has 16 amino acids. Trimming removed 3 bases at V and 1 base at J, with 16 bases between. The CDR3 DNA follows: TGTGCCAGCAGCTTTTCAGAGGGGTTGGGGTCCTACGAGCAGTACTTC. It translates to CASSFSEGLGSYEQYF.

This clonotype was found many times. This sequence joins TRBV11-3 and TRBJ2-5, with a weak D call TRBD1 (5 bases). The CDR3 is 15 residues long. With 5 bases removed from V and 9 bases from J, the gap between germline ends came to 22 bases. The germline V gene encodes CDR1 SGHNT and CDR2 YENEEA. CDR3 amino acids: CASSPSVAGSFAQYF. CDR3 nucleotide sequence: TGTGCCAGCAGCCCCAGCGTCGCAGGGTCATTCGCCCAGTACTTC.

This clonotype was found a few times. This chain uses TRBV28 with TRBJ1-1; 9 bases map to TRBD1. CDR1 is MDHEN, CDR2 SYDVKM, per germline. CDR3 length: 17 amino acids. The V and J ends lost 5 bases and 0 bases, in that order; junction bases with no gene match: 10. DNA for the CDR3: TGTGCCAGCAGTAGACCCAGGACAGGGGCTTTGAACACTGAAGCTTTCTTT. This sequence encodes CASSRPRTGALNTEAFF.

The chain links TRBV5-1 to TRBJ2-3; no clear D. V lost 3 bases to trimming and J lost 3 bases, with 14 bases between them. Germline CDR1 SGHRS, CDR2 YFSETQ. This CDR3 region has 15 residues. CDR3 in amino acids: CASSSTTLGTDTQYF. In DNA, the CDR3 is TGCGCCAGCAGCTCCACCACGCTGGGGACAGATACGCAGTATTTT.

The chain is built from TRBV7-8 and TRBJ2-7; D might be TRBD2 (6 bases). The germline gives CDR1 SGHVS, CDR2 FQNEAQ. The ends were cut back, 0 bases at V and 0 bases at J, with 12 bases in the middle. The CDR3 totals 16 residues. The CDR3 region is CASSLAVSGFSYEQYF. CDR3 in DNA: TGTGCCAGCAGCTTAGCTGTCAGCGGGTTCTCCTACGAGCAGTACTTC.

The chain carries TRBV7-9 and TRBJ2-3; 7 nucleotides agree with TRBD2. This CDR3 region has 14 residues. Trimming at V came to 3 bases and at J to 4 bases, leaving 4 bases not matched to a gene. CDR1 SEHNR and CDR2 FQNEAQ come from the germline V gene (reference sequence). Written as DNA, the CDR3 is TGTGCCAGCAGCTTCTCTACTAGCGCAGATACGCAGTATTTT. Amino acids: CASSFSTSADTQYF.

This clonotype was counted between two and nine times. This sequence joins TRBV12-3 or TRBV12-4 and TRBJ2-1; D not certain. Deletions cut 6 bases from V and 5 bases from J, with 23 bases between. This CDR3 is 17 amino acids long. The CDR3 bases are TGTGCCAGCAGCCGCCAAGGAACGCCCTCGCGGAACAATGAGCAGTTCTTC. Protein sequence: CASSRQGTPSRNNEQFF.

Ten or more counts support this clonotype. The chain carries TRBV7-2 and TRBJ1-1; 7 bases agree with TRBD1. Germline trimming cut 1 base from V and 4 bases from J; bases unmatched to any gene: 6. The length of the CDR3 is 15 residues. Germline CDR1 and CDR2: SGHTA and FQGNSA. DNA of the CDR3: TGTGCCAGCAGCTTAGTTCCAGGGGGGTTCACTGAAGCTTTCTTT. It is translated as CASSLVPGGFTEAFF.